This TCR beta chain was sequenced during a study of cytomegalovirus exposure and HLA in healthy donors. The wider study: The Caucasian-associated ancestry cluster held roughly 80% of 350 to 450 genotyped donors.

CDR3 size: 15 residues. V gave up 8 bases and J gave up 6 bases, with 23 bases separating them. CDR1 is MDHEN, CDR2 SYDVKM, per germline. Primers: 60 Vbeta forward and 13 Jbeta reverse. This table comes from immunoSEQ multiplex PCR, and its TCRdb copy is limited to in-frame clones, with some not included. The table shows about 200,000 clones, with around 80% occurring only once. Overall study findings and caveats: TCR beta chains numbering some 150 were designated cytomegalovirus-associated.

In regard to this clone: Its matching antigen is unknown.

The V and J genes are TRBV28 and TRBJ2-7, with D tentatively TRBD2 (6 bases). This clonotype originated in a man aged 25 to 40 in good health and CMV-seronegative. Sequences were obtained from PBMCs. CDR3 sequence reads: CASVPRRPWGGEQYF. The CDR3 DNA reads TGTGCCAGCGTTCCTAGGAGGCCCTGGGGAGGCGAGCAGTACTTC.